The 25 T cell receptor beta chains below were found in one sample sequenced in a study of cytomegalovirus exposure and HLA in healthy donors. The study ran its PCR with 60 Vbeta and 13 Jbeta primers. The data were produced by immunoSEQ multiplex PCR, yet TCRdb's version contains in-frame clones alone and is incomplete. Here the sample spans 90,000 to 120,000 clones, about 75% being singletons. The sample taken for sequencing was PBMCs. The receptors shown here come from a male donor in good health and CMV-seropositive.

The rearrangement links TRBV18 to TRBJ2-3; 7 bases align to TRBD1. This CDR3 has 14 residues. Germline CDR1 is KGHSH and CDR2 is LQKENI. Germline trimming cut 6 bases from V and 5 bases from J; bases unmatched to any gene: 8. The CDR3, as DNA: TGTGCCAGCTCCGCAAGGGACAGTTTAGATACGCAGTATTTT. Residues: CASSARDSLDTQYF.

The chain carries TRBV4-1 and TRBJ1-1, with 7 bases lining up with TRBD1. The CDR3 is made up of 13 amino acids. Germline V gene lookup returns CDR1 MGHRA and CDR2 YSYEKL. Trimming removed 4 bases from V and 7 bases from J; junction bases left unmatched: 6. This CDR3 reads CASSPQQGIEAFF. The CDR3 coding sequence is TGCGCCAGCAGCCCACAACAGGGGATTGAAGCTTTCTTT.

This clone was counted only a few times. The chain is built from TRBV5-6 and TRBJ1-2; the D is unclear. The CDR3 totals 14 residues. CDR1 SGHDT and CDR2 YYEEEE come from the germline V gene. The V end was cut by 1 base, the J end by 1 base, with 8 bases between. CDR3 protein: CASSLYAVNYGYTF. The DNA of the CDR3 is TGTGCCAGCAGCTTGTATGCGGTTAACTATGGCTACACCTTC.

This chain connects TRBV6-5 to TRBJ1-3; D unresolved. The CDR3 runs to 15 residues. The V gene lost 5 bases and the J gene lost 0 bases, with 11 bases spanning the gap. The V gene's germline CDR1 is MNHEY and CDR2 SVGAGI. The CDR3 region has the DNA TGTGCCAGCAGTCCGGCAGGAACCTCTGGAAACACCATATATTTT. Residues: CASSPAGTSGNTIYF.

This clone has just a few counts. The rearrangement uses TRBV6-5 and TRBJ2-7, with unresolved D. The germline V gene encodes CDR1 MNHEY and CDR2 SVGAGI. The CDR3 totals 12 residues. Trimming pared 6 bases from V and 5 bases from J, leaving 11 bases between. CDR3 protein: CASRASTHEQYF. As DNA, the CDR3 is TGTGCCAGCAGAGCCTCTACCCACGAGCAGTACTTC.

This chain joins TRBV7-2 and TRBJ2-7; TRBD1 agrees at 7 bases. V trimming: 5 bases; J trimming: 3 bases; junction bases outside the gene matches: 7. Germline V CDR1 and CDR2: SGHTA, FQGNSA. This CDR3 contains 14 residues. The CDR3 DNA is TGTGCCAGCAGCACTCGACAGGGAAACTACGAGCAGTACTTC. Protein product: CASSTRQGNYEQYF. The full variable domain, completed using reference TRBV7-2 and TRBJ2-7, is GAGVSQSPSNKVTEKGKDVELRCDPISGHTALYWYRQSLGQGLEFLIYFQGNSAPDKSGLPSDRFSAERTGGSVSTLTIQRTQQEDSAVYLCASSTRQGNYEQYFGPGTRLTVT.

CDR3 residues: CASSLAGETGSSPLHF. CDR3 sequence (DNA): TGCGCCAGCAGCTTGGCCGGAGAAACTGGTAGTTCACCCCTCCACTTT. The chain links TRBV5-1 to TRBJ1-6; no reliable D call. This CDR3 has 16 amino acids. The germline V and J ends were trimmed by 0 bases and 9 bases, with 16 bases remaining between them. The germline V gene has CDR1 SGHRS and CDR2 YFSETQ.

The rearrangement links TRBV4-2 to TRBJ1-2; D not certain. CDR1 LGHNA and CDR2 YNFKEQ come from the germline V gene. This CDR3 comprises 16 residues. V was clipped by 0 bases and J by 2 bases, with 13 bases between them. In DNA, the CDR3 is TGTGCCAGCAGCCAAGATTATGCCACCCGGAACTATGGCTACACCTTC. It is translated as CASSQDYATRNYGYTF.

The genes are TRBV4-3 and TRBJ1-2; maybe TRBD1 (5 bases). V was clipped by 3 bases and J by 1 base, with 12 bases between them. The CDR3 has 15 residues. CDR1 is LGHNA, CDR2 YSLEER, per germline. CDR3 nucleotides: TGCGCCAGCAGCCAGGGGTGGGGCCGTAACTATGGCTACACCTTC. This gives the protein CASSQGWGRNYGYTF.

This clone came up a few times. The rearrangement links TRBV9 to TRBJ2-1; 7 bases match TRBD2. Per germline, CDR1 SGDLS and CDR2 YYNGEE. With V trimmed by 0 bases and J by 5 bases, 8 bases remained unmatched. There are 16 residues in the CDR3. CDR3 sequence (DNA): TGTGCCAGCAGCGTAGTTCAGGGCGCGGGGGACAATGAGCAGTTCTTC. Protein: CASSVVQGAGDNEQFF.

This clone has only a few counts. DNA for the CDR3: TGCGCCAGCAGCCAGAACACCGGGGAGCTGTTTTTT. Translation: CASSQNTGELFF. The chain couples TRBV5-1 to TRBJ2-2, with D unclear. Germline CDR1 reads SGHRS; CDR2 reads YFSETQ. The CDR3 covers 12 residues. V gave up 4 bases and J gave up 1 base, with 2 bases separating them.

The chain combines TRBV18 with TRBJ2-1; 9 nucleotides line up with TRBD2. CDR3 length: 17 amino acids. Per germline, CDR1 KGHSH and CDR2 LQKENI. The J segment lost 8 bases and the V segment lost 2 bases, leaving 13 bases of the junction unmatched. The CDR3 region has the DNA TGTGCCAGCTCACCATTCTCTCTGGCGGGGGGGCAGGATGAGCAGTTCTTC. It codes for CASSPFSLAGGQDEQFF. Variable domain in full (rest from reference TRBV18 and TRBJ2-1): NAGVMQNPRHLVRRRGQEARLRCSPMKGHSHVYWYRQLPEEGLKFMVYLQKENIIDESGMPKERFSAEFPKEGPSILRIQQVVRGDSAAYFCASSPFSLAGGQDEQFFGPGTRLTVL.

CDR3 DNA sequence: TGTGCCACCAGCCTCGGGGGTACAGATACGCAGTATTTT. This gives the protein CATSLGGTDTQYF. The chain employs TRBV15 and TRBJ2-3; TRBD2 might be the D (6 bases). CDR1 is LNHNV, CDR2 YYDKDF, per germline (reference sequence). This CDR3 is built from 13 residues. Trimming cost V 5 bases and J 3 bases, with 9 bases left between them. Supplemented by reference TRBV15 and TRBJ2-3, the full variable domain reads DAMVIQNPRYQVTQFGKPVTLSCSQTLNHNVMYWYQQKSSQAPKLLFHYYDKDFNNEADTPDNFQSRRPNTSFCFLDIRSPGLGDTAMYLCATSLGGTDTQYFGPGTRLTVL.

This clone turned up a few times. The chain links TRBV4-2 to TRBJ2-3, with 12 bases that match TRBD2. There are 16 residues in the CDR3. V shed 4 bases and J 4 bases; nucleotides not matched to a gene: 6. Germline CDR1 and CDR2: LGHNA and YNFKEQ. The CDR3 DNA sequence: TGTGCCAGCAGCCTAGGACTAGCGGGGTCGCCAGATACGCAGTATTTT. Its protein product is CASSLGLAGSPDTQYF.

V and J are TRBV5-6 and TRBJ2-1; 13 bases agree with TRBD2. Trimming at V came to 4 bases and at J to 7 bases, leaving 11 bases not matched to a gene. CDR3 length: 17 residues. Germline V gene data show CDR1 as SGHDT and CDR2 as YYEEEE. CDR3 sequence (DNA): TGTGCCAGCAGCCCGACCCAAGTACTAGCGGGGGGGAATGAGCAGTTCTTC. Residues: CASSPTQVLAGGNEQFF.

The chain recombines TRBV19 with TRBJ1-4; the D gene is possibly TRBD1 (6 bases). Germline lookup yields CDR1 LNHDA and CDR2 SQIVND (reference sequence). This CDR3 comprises 17 residues. Trimming removed 4 bases at V and 0 bases at J, with 15 bases between. CDR3 in amino acids: CASSRKQGCATNEKLFF. In DNA, the CDR3 is TGTGCCAGTAGTAGGAAGCAGGGGTGTGCAACTAATGAAAAACTGTTTTTT.

The CDR3 protein is CASRPSGGLAQYF. Here the CDR3 DNA reads TGTGCCAGCAGACCTAGCGGGGGGTTGGCCCAGTACTTC. The rearrangement joins TRBV5-6 to TRBJ2-5; 11 bases are a match to TRBD2. The CDR3 loop spans 13 amino acids. Germline CDR1 reads SGHDT; CDR2 reads YYEEEE. V was pared by 5 bases and J by 9 bases, with 6 bases of the junction left unmatched.

The chain uses TRBV30 and TRBJ1-6, with unresolved D. Germline loops: CDR1 GTSNPN, CDR2 SVGIG (reference sequence). V dropped 2 bases and J dropped 4 bases, with 3 bases sitting between them. This CDR3 is built from 12 residues. The CDR3 reads CAWSPYNSPLHF. The DNA for the CDR3 is TGTGCCTGGAGTCCGTATAATTCACCCCTCCACTTT.

This chain uses TRBV5-1 with TRBJ2-1, with 8 bases aligning to TRBD2. This CDR3 spans 16 amino acids. The V gene end was trimmed by 0 bases and the J gene end by 2 bases; junction bases not matched to a gene: 4. Germline assignment: CDR1 SGHRS and CDR2 YFSETQ. CDR3 DNA: TGCGCCAGCAGCTTGGGTTTGCGGGGGGCCTACAATGAGCAGTTCTTC. It is translated as CASSLGLRGAYNEQFF.

As for this clone: Other nucleotide sequences from this sample produce the same CDR3. The chain links TRBV28 to TRBJ1-2; D not resolved. The CDR3 covers 12 residues. The V and J ends lost 1 base and 2 bases respectively, with 2 bases between them. Germline V gives CDR1 MDHEN, CDR2 SYDVKM. The CDR3 spells CASSLLNYGYTF. CDR3 coding DNA: TGTGCCAGCAGTTTATTAAACTATGGCTACACCTTC.

The chain couples TRBV4-3 to TRBJ2-3; 9 nucleotides line up with TRBD2. Germline V gives CDR1 LGHNA, CDR2 YSLEER. This CDR3 is 17 amino acids long. J lost 2 bases, V lost 2 bases, and 8 bases had no gene match. CDR3 region: CASSQSGGGDHTDTQYF. The CDR3 DNA follows: TGCGCCAGCAGCCAATCGGGCGGGGGGGACCACACAGATACGCAGTATTTT.

This chain uses TRBV5-1 with TRBJ2-1, with 9 bases matching TRBD2. Germline trimming cut 0 bases from V and 1 base from J; bases unmatched to any gene: 5. The V gene's germline CDR1 is SGHRS and CDR2 YFSETQ. The CDR3 covers 17 residues. The CDR3 region is CASSLASGGRSYNEQFF. The DNA of the CDR3 is TGCGCCAGCAGCTTGGCCAGCGGGGGGCGTTCCTACAATGAGCAGTTCTTC.

The rearrangement links TRBV6-4 to TRBJ2-3; tentatively, D is TRBD2 (6 bases). The CDR3 runs 18 residues. The germline V and J ends were trimmed by 0 bases and 6 bases, with 22 bases remaining between them. The V gene's germline CDR1 is MRHNA and CDR2 SNTAGT. CDR3 in amino acids: CASSDSPTTGGTADTQYF. CDR3 coding DNA: TGTGCCAGCAGTGACTCTCCAACCACCGGGGGAACGGCGGATACGCAGTATTTT.

This clone was counted once. The CDR3 loop reads CASSLEQLYGYTF. In DNA form, the CDR3 reads TGTGCCAGCAGCTTAGAACAGCTCTATGGCTACACCTTC. The J gene is TRBJ1-2, the V gene TRBV7-2; D gene unclear. There are 13 residues in the CDR3. Germline-derived CDR1 and CDR2 are SGHTA and FQGNSA. V was pared by 1 base and J by 4 bases, with 7 bases between. Based on the CDR3 plus reference TRBV7-2 and TRBJ1-2, the full variable domain is GAGVSQSPSNKVTEKGKDVELRCDPISGHTALYWYRQSLGQGLEFLIYFQGNSAPDKSGLPSDRFSAERTGGSVSTLTIQRTQQEDSAVYLCASSLEQLYGYTFGSGTRLTVV.

This rearrangement joins TRBV7-2 to TRBJ2-7; D possibly corresponds to TRBD2 (7 bases). V was clipped by 1 base and J by 2 bases, with 15 bases between them. The germline V gene encodes CDR1 SGHTA and CDR2 FQGNSA. This CDR3 region has 16 residues. The DNA for the CDR3 is TGTGCCAGCAGCTTAGTACCGTCGCGGGGGCCCTACGAGCAGTACTTC. It yields the protein CASSLVPSRGPYEQYF.